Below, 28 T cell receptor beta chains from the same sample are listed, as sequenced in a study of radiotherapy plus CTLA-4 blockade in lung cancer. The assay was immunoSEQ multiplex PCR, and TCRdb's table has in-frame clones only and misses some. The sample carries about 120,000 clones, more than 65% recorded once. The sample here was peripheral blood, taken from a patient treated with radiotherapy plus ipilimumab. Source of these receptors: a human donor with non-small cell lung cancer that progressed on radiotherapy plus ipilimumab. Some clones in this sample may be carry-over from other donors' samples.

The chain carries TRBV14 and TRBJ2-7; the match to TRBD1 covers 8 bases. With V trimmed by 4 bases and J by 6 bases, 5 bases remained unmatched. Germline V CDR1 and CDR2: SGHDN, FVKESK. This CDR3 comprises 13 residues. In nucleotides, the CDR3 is TGTGCCAGCAGCCCAGGACAGGGTCGCGAGCAGTACTTC. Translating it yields CASSPGQGREQYF.

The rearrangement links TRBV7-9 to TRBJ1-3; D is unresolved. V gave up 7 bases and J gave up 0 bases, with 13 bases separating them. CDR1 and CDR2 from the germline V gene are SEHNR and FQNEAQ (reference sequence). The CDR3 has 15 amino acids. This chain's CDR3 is CASTDDRASGNTIYF. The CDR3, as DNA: TGTGCCAGCACCGATGACCGAGCCTCTGGAAACACCATATATTTT.

The CDR3 region has the DNA TGTGCCAGCAGCTTGGGGACCGGACTAGCGGCAACCACAGATACGCAGTATTTT. Its protein is CASSLGTGLAATTDTQYF. The rearrangement uses TRBV5-8 and TRBJ2-3; 10 bases match TRBD2. Germline CDR1 SGHTS, CDR2 YDEGEE. CDR3 length: 18 amino acids. V shed 0 bases and J 2 bases; nucleotides not matched to a gene: 9.

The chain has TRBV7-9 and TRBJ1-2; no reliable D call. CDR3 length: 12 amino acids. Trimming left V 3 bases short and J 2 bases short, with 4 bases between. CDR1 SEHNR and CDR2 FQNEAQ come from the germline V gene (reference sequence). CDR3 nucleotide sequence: TGTGCCAGCAGCTTTTCGAACTATGGCTACACCTTC. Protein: CASSFSNYGYTF.

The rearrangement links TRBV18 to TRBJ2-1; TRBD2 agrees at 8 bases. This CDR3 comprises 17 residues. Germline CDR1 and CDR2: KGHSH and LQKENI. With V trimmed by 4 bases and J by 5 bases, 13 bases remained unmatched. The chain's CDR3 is CASSLIPSSGDNNEQFF. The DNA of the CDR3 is TGTGCCAGCTCACTAATCCCGAGTAGCGGGGACAACAATGAGCAGTTCTTC.

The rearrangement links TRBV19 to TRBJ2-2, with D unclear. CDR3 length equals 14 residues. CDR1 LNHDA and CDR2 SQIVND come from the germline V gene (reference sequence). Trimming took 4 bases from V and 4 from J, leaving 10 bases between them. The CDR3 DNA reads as TGTGCCAGTAGTAGCGTACGATCCACCGGGGAGCTGTTTTTT. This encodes CASSSVRSTGELFF.

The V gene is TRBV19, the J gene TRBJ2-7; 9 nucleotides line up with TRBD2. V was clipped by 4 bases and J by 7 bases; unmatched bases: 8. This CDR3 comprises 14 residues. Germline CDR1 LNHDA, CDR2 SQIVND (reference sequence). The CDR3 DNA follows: TGTGCCAGTAGTACCAGCGGGGGGCCGCGGGAGCAGTACTTC. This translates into CASSTSGGPREQYF.

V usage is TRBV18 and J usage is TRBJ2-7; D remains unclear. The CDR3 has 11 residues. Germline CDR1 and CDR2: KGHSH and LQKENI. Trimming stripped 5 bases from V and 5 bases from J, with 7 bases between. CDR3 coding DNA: TGTGCCAGCTCAACCGACGACGAGCAGTACTTC. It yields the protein CASSTDDEQYF. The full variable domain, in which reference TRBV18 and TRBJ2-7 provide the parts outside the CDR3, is NAGVMQNPRHLVRRRGQEARLRCSPMKGHSHVYWYRQLPEEGLKFMVYLQKENIIDESGMPKERFSAEFPKEGPSILRIQQVVRGDSAAYFCASSTDDEQYFGPGTRLTVT.

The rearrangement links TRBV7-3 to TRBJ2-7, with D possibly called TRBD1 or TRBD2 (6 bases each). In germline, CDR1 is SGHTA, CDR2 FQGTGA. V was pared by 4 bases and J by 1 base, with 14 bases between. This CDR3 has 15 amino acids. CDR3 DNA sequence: TGTGCCAGCAGCTCCTCGGGGGCCCCTTCCTACGAGCAGTACTTC. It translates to CASSSSGAPSYEQYF. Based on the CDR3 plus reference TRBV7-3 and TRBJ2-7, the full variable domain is GAGVSQTPSNKVTEKGKYVELRCDPISGHTALYWYRQSLGQGPEFLIYFQGTGAADDSGLPNDRFFAVRPEGSVSTLKIQRTERGDSAVYLCASSSSGAPSYEQYFGPGTRLTVT.

CDR3 in amino acids: CASSPLAGGQNTGELFF. The DNA of the CDR3 is TGTGCCAGCAGTCCTCTAGCGGGGGGGCAGAACACCGGGGAGCTGTTTTTT. V usage is TRBV27 and J usage is TRBJ2-2, with 12 bases aligning to TRBD2. The junction had 5 bases not matched to a gene; V was cut back by 5 bases and J by 1 base. The CDR3 length is 17 residues. Germline V gene data show CDR1 as MNHEY and CDR2 as SMNVEV (reference sequence).

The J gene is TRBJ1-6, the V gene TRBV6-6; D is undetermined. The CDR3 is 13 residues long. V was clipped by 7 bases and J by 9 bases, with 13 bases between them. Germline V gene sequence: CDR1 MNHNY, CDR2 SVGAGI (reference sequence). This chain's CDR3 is CASNWAPGSPLHF. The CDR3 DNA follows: TGTGCCAGCAACTGGGCCCCAGGTTCACCCCTCCACTTT.

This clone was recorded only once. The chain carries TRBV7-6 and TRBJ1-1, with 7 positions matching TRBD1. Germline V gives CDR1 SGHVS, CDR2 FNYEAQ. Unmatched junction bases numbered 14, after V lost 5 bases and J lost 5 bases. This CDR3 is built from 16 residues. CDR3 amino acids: CASSVDSRQGWTEAFF. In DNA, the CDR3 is TGTGCCAGCAGCGTTGATTCTCGACAGGGTTGGACTGAAGCTTTCTTT. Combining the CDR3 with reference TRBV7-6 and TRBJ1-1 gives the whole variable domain GAGVSQSPRYKVTKRGQDVALRCDPISGHVSLYWYRQALGQGPEFLTYFNYEAQQDKSGLPNDRFSAERPEGSISTLTIQRTEQRDSAMYRCASSVDSRQGWTEAFFGQGTRLTVV.

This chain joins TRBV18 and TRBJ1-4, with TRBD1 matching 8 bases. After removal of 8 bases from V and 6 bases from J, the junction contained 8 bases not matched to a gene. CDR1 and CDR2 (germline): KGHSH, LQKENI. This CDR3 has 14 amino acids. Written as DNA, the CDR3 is TGTGCCAGCCGCTCAGGACAGGGAGATGAAAAACTGTTTTTT. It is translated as CASRSGQGDEKLFF. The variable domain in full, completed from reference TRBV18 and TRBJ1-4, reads NAGVMQNPRHLVRRRGQEARLRCSPMKGHSHVYWYRQLPEEGLKFMVYLQKENIIDESGMPKERFSAEFPKEGPSILRIQQVVRGDSAAYFCASRSGQGDEKLFFGSGTQLSVL.

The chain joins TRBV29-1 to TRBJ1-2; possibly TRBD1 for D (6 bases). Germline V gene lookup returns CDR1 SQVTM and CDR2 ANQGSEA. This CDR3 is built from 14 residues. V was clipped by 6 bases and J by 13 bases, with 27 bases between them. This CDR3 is CSVLFSRGAQYPTF. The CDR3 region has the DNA TGCAGCGTCCTCTTCAGCCGGGGGGCGCAGTACCCCACCTTC.

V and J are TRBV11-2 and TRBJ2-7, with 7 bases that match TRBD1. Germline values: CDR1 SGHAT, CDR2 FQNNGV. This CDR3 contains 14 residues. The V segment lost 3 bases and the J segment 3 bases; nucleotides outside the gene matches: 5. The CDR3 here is CASSFARQGYEQYF. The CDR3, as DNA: TGTGCCAGCAGCTTTGCGAGACAGGGCTACGAGCAGTACTTC. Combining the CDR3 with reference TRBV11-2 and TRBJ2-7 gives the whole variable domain EAGVAQSPRYKIIEKRQSVAFWCNPISGHATLYWYQQILGQGPKLLIQFQNNGVVDDSQLPKDRFSAERLKGVDSTLKIQPAKLEDSAVYLCASSFARQGYEQYFGPGTRLTVT.

The CDR3 reads CAWSLRGDVRPQHF. As DNA, the CDR3 is TGTGCCTGGAGCCTGAGGGGGGATGTGAGGCCCCAGCATTTT. The gene calls are TRBV30 and TRBJ1-5; the D gene is possibly TRBD1 (6 bases). CDR1 GTSNPN and CDR2 SVGIG come from the germline V gene (reference sequence). The CDR3 length is 14 residues. Trimming stripped 3 bases from V and 9 bases from J, with 18 bases between. Drawing the rest from reference TRBV30 and TRBJ1-5, the complete variable domain is SQTIHQWPATLVQPVGSPLSLECTVEGTSNPNLYWYRQAAGRGLQLLFYSVGIGQISSEVPQNLSASRPQDRQFILSSKKLLLSDSGFYLCAWSLRGDVRPQHFGDGTRLSIL.

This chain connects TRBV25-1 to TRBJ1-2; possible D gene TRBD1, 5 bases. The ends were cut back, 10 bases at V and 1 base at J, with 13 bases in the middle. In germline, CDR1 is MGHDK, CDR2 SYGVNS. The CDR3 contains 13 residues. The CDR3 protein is CATNSGHNYGYTF. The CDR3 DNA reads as TGTGCCACGAACAGCGGACATAACTATGGCTACACCTTC.

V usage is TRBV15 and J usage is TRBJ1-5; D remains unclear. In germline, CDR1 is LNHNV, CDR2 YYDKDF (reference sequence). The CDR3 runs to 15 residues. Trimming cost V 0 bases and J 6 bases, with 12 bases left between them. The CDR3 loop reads CATSRDGVGSQPQHF. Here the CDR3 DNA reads TGTGCCACCAGCAGAGACGGCGTCGGTAGTCAGCCCCAGCATTTT.

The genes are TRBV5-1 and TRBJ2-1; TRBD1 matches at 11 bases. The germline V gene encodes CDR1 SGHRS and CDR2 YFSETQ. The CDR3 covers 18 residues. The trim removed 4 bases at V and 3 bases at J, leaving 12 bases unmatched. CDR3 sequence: CASSPREIGTGGYNEQFF. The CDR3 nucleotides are TGCGCCAGCAGCCCACGGGAGATCGGGACAGGGGGCTACAATGAGCAGTTCTTC.

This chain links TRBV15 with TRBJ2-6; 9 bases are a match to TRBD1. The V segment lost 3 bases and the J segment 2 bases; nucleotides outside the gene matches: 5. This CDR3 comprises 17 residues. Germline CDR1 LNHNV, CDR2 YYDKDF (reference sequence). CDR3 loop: CATSRGQGMTGANVLTF. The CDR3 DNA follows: TGTGCCACCAGCAGGGGACAGGGAATGACTGGGGCCAACGTCCTGACTTTC.

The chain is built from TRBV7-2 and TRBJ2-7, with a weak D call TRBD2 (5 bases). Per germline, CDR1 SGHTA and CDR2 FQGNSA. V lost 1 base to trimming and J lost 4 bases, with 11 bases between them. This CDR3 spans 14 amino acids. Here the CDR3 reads CASSLERYRYEQYF. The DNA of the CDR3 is TGTGCCAGCAGCTTAGAGCGGTATCGGTACGAGCAGTACTTC.

The CDR3 nucleotides are TGTGCCAGCAGCTTAGCGCCACAGGGGGCCCGAGAGCCCCAGCATTTT. Amino acids: CASSLAPQGAREPQHF. The V and J genes are TRBV7-2 and TRBJ1-5, with 9 bases aligning to TRBD1. Germline CDR1 is SGHTA and CDR2 is FQGNSA. The trim removed 0 bases at V and 8 bases at J, leaving 8 bases unmatched. The CDR3 is 16 residues long.

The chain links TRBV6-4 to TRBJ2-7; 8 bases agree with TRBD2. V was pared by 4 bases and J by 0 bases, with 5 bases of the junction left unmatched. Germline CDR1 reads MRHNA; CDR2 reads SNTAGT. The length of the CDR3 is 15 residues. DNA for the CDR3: TGTGCCAGCAGTGTCTCGGGGGGGAGCTCCTACGAGCAGTACTTC. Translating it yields CASSVSGGSSYEQYF.

This chain's CDR3 is CASSLGHTQPQHF. DNA for the CDR3: TGTGCCAGCAGCTTAGGACACACTCAGCCCCAGCATTTT. The V call is TRBV7-2, the J call TRBJ1-5, with D unclear. The CDR3 has 13 residues. The V end was cut by 1 base, the J end by 6 bases, with 7 bases between. CDR1 and CDR2 from the germline V gene are SGHTA and FQGNSA.

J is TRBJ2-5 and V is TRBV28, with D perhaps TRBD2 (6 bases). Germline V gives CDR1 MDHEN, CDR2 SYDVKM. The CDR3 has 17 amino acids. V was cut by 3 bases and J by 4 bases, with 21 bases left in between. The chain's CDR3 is CASSLGLGEAGGETQYF. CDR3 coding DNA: TGTGCCAGCAGTTTGGGGTTGGGAGAGGCCGGGGGAGAGACCCAGTACTTC.

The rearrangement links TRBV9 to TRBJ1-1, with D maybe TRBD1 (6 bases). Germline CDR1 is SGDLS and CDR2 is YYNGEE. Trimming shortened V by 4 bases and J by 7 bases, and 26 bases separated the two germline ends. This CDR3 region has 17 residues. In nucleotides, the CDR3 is TGTGCCAGCAGCACCAAAGGTCGGGGGCCAACTCCGGGTGAAGCTTTCTTT. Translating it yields CASSTKGRGPTPGEAFF.

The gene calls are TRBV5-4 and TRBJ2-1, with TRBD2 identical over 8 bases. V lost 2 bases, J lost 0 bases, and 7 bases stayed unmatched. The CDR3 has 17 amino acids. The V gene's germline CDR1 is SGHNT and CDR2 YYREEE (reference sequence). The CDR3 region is CASSFGSGAASYNEQFF. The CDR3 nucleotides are TGTGCCAGCAGCTTTGGTAGCGGGGCTGCCTCCTACAATGAGCAGTTCTTC.

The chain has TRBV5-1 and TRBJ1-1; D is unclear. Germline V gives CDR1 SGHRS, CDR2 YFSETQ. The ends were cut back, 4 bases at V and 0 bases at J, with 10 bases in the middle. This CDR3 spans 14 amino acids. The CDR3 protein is CASSPLGMNTEAFF. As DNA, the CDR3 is TGCGCCAGCAGCCCCTTGGGTATGAACACTGAAGCTTTCTTT. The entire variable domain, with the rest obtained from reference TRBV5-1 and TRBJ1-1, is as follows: KAGVTQTPRYLIKTRGQQVTLSCSPISGHRSVSWYQQTPGQGLQFLFEYFSETQRNKGNFPGRFSGRQFSNSRSEMNVSTLELGDSALYLCASSPLGMNTEAFFGQGTRLTVV.